Listed here are 30 T cell receptor beta chains from one sample, sequenced in a study of blood T cells in healthy people across ages. A second about 6 to 11 cycle PCR used barcoded and J-beta primers. MiXCR, applied by TCRdb to the 5' RACE reads, yields one record per CDR3 protein. Among about 1.7 million distinct CDR3 sequences listed, roughly 30% were seen once. Sequenced material: blood. The receptors were sampled from a woman younger than 45 in good health.

Remarks on this clonotype: An end of the junction differs from the germline gene, which may be a read error. The chain combines TRBV18 with TRBJ2-2, with D maybe TRBD2 (6 bases). This CDR3 is built from 13 residues. Germline CDR1 reads KGHSH; CDR2 reads LQKENI. The CDR3 sequence is CASSLANTGGLFF. CDR3 bases: TGTGCCAGCTCACTCGCAAACACCGGGGGGCTGTTTTTT.

This clonotype was observed a few times. The V gene is TRBV5-5, the J gene TRBJ2-1, with 9 bases that match TRBD2. Looked up from germline, CDR1 is SGHKS and CDR2 is YYEKEE (reference sequence). CDR3 length: 17 amino acids. V shed 0 bases, J shed 6 bases, and the junction held 10 bases outside the gene matches. The CDR3 is CASSLALLAGLGNEQFF. The CDR3 nucleotides read TGTGCCAGCAGCTTGGCCCTCCTAGCGGGGTTGGGCAATGAGCAGTTCTTC.

This clonotype was counted ten times or more. V and J are TRBV29-1 and TRBJ2-3, with D hard to call. Per germline, CDR1 SQVTM and CDR2 ANQGSEA. This CDR3 spans 13 amino acids. The V gene lost 2 bases and the J gene lost 4 bases, with 10 bases spanning the gap. The CDR3 DNA follows: TGCAGCGTTGAACTCGGTCGGTCAGATACGCAGTATTTT. Residues: CSVELGRSDTQYF.

This sequence joins TRBV21-1 and TRBJ1-5; TRBD1, the D gene given by the table, was not confirmed from the DNA. TRBV21-1 is an annotated pseudogene. The CDR3 sequence is 16 residues long. The CDR3 protein is CASSTNLGDRGQPQHF. The CDR3 region has the DNA TGTGCCAGCAGCACAAACTTGGGGGACAGGGGTCAGCCCCAGCATTTT.

This clonotype was seen more than once but under ten times. The chain combines TRBV28 with TRBJ2-3; 10 nucleotides align to TRBD2. The germline gives CDR1 MDHEN, CDR2 SYDVKM. After removal of 3 bases from V and 2 bases from J, the junction contained 8 bases not matched to a gene. This CDR3 is 17 amino acids long. The CDR3 sequence is CASSFPTSGAITDTQYF. DNA of the CDR3: TGTGCCAGCAGTTTTCCCACTAGCGGGGCCATCACAGATACGCAGTATTTT. The variable domain in full, with the rest retrieved from reference TRBV28 and TRBJ2-3, is DVKVTQSSRYLVKRTGEKVFLECVQDMDHENMFWYRQDPGLGLRLIYFSYDVKMKEKGDIPEGYSVSREKKERFSLILESASTNQTSMYLCASSFPTSGAITDTQYFGPGTRLTVL.

This clonotype was picked up a small number of times. The chain couples TRBV5-1 to TRBJ2-5; tentative D call: TRBD1 (8 bases). Trimming shortened V by 5 bases and J by 2 bases, and 16 bases separated the two germline ends. Germline V gives CDR1 SGHRS, CDR2 YFSETQ. This CDR3 comprises 15 residues. The CDR3 protein is CASSRQGRGQETQYF. The DNA for the CDR3 is TGCGCCAGCAGTCGACAGGGGAGGGGACAAGAGACCCAGTACTTC. Together with reference TRBV5-1 and TRBJ2-5, the CDR3 gives the full variable domain: KAGVTQTPRYLIKTRGQQVTLSCSPISGHRSVSWYQQTPGQGLQFLFEYFSETQRNKGNFPGRFSGRQFSNSRSEMNVSTLELGDSALYLCASSRQGRGQETQYFGPGTRLLVL.

The CDR3 here is CASTLGQREQYF. The CDR3 nucleotides read TGTGCCAGCACCCTGGGACAGCGAGAGCAGTACTTC. The chain is built from TRBV7-3 and TRBJ2-7; 7 nucleotides match TRBD1. The ends lost 7 bases at V and 7 bases at J; junction bases unmatched: 7. The CDR3 is 12 residues long. Germline lookup yields CDR1 SGHTA and CDR2 FQGTGA.

This clonotype has just a few counts. This sequence joins TRBV18 and TRBJ2-1; D is ambiguous. The germline V gene encodes CDR1 KGHSH and CDR2 LQKENI. The CDR3 has 13 amino acids. V dropped 2 bases and J dropped 9 bases, with 11 bases sitting between them. The CDR3 bases are TGTGCCAGCTCACCAAGAGGCCTCACTGAGCAGTTCTTC. It codes for CASSPRGLTEQFF.

The V gene is TRBV20-1, the J gene TRBJ2-2; D unclear. Looked up from germline, CDR1 is DFQATT and CDR2 is SNEGSKA (reference sequence). The CDR3 has 13 amino acids. The V end lost 4 bases, the J end lost 0 bases, and 6 bases lay between the germline ends. CDR3 residues: CSANSPNTGELFF. In DNA form, the CDR3 reads TGCAGTGCTAATAGTCCGAACACCGGGGAGCTGTTTTTT.

This clonotype was counted many times. The DNA of the CDR3 is TGCAGCGTTCTGGGACAGGGAACCTACGAGCAGTACTTC. Translation: CSVLGQGTYEQYF. This rearrangement joins TRBV29-1 to TRBJ2-7; TRBD1 matches 9 bases. V was pared by 5 bases and J by 2 bases, with 4 bases of the junction left unmatched. The germline CDR1 and CDR2 sequences are SQVTM and ANQGSEA. The CDR3 spans 13 residues.

This clonotype has a handful of counts. V gene TRBV4-1 combines with J gene TRBJ1-5, with D maybe TRBD1 (6 bases). Trimming cost V 2 bases and J 5 bases, with 22 bases left between them. This CDR3 spans 18 amino acids. The germline CDR1 and CDR2 sequences are MGHRA and YSYEKL. The CDR3 loop is CASSQNQLGQGSDQPQHF. The CDR3 DNA reads as TGCGCCAGCAGCCAAAACCAACTAGGGCAGGGGTCGGATCAGCCCCAGCATTTT.

The chain links TRBV12-3 or TRBV12-4 to TRBJ1-2; D ambiguous. This CDR3 region has 13 residues. The germline V and J ends were trimmed by 6 bases and 0 bases, with 8 bases remaining between them. Here the CDR3 reads CASRSIANYGYTF. The CDR3 bases are TGTGCCAGCAGGAGTATTGCTAACTATGGCTACACCTTC.

This clonotype has a count of ten or more. This rearrangement joins TRBV29-1 to TRBJ2-5, with D perhaps TRBD1 (6 bases). The length of the CDR3 is 11 residues. Germline V gene lookup returns CDR1 SQVTM and CDR2 ANQGSEA. Deletions cut 6 bases from V and 5 bases from J, with 10 bases between. The CDR3 DNA follows: TGCAGCGTGGGGGCGCGGGAGACCCAGTACTTC. Protein: CSVGARETQYF.

The chain uses TRBV9 and TRBJ2-2; D not certain. This CDR3 comprises 13 residues. The V and J ends lost 0 bases and 5 bases respectively, with 5 bases between them. Germline V CDR1 and CDR2: SGDLS, YYNGEE. The CDR3 DNA is TGTGCCAGCAGCGTAGACTTAACCGGGGAGCTGTTTTTT. Its translation is CASSVDLTGELFF.

This clonotype has at least ten counts. The rearrangement links TRBV5-1 to TRBJ2-5, with 7 bases identical to TRBD1. The CDR3 sequence is 13 residues long. V gave up 4 bases and J gave up 10 bases; unmatched junction bases: 10. The germline gives CDR1 SGHRS, CDR2 YFSETQ. The CDR3 protein is CASSGNRGRDQYF. CDR3 bases: TGCGCCAGCAGCGGGAACAGGGGAAGAGACCAGTACTTC.

This clonotype was counted between two and nine times. The chain recombines TRBV9 with TRBJ1-5, with 10 bases lining up with TRBD1. Germline loops: CDR1 SGDLS, CDR2 YYNGEE. CDR3 size: 15 residues. Trimming removed 4 bases from V and 2 bases from J; junction bases left unmatched: 3. Here the CDR3 reads CASSKTGGGNQPQHF. CDR3 in DNA: TGTGCCAGCAGCAAGACAGGGGGCGGCAATCAGCCCCAGCATTTT.

DNA of the CDR3: TGTGCCAGCAGCCCTAGGACAGGGGGCTATCAGCCCCAGCATTTT. Translated, it gives CASSPRTGGYQPQHF. J is TRBJ1-5 and V is TRBV7-2; 11 nucleotides line up with TRBD1. The CDR3 extends over 15 amino acids. V trimming: 5 bases; J trimming: 5 bases; junction bases outside the gene matches: 5. Per the germline V gene, CDR1 is SGHTA and CDR2 is FQGNSA.

This clonotype was counted at least ten times. The chain carries TRBV7-2 and TRBJ2-7; 11 bases are a match to TRBD2. V gave up 5 bases and J gave up 6 bases; unmatched junction bases: 9. The CDR3 covers 15 residues. Germline values: CDR1 SGHTA, CDR2 FQGNSA. The CDR3, as DNA: TGTGCCAGCAGCAAAACTAGCGGGAGTAATCCCGAGCAGTACTTC. Amino acid sequence: CASSKTSGSNPEQYF.

This clonotype was seen at least ten times. CDR3 protein: CSASGGGGRQETQYF. The CDR3 DNA reads as TGCAGTGCTAGTGGTGGCGGAGGAAGGCAAGAGACCCAGTACTTC. The rearrangement joins TRBV20-1 to TRBJ2-5; TRBD2 might be the D (5 bases). The CDR3 has 15 amino acids. Trimming stripped 3 bases from V and 2 bases from J, with 16 bases between. Germline CDR1 reads DFQATT; CDR2 reads SNEGSKA (reference sequence).

This clonotype was counted a few times. This may stem from a read error, because a much larger clone lies one nucleotide away. The V and J genes are TRBV7-2 and TRBJ2-7; TRBD2 agrees at 8 bases. The junction had 3 bases not matched to a gene; V was cut back by 5 bases and J by 3 bases. CDR1 and CDR2 from the germline V gene are SGHTA and FQGNSA. CDR3 size: 13 residues. The CDR3 here is CASSGSGVYEQYF. Here the CDR3 DNA reads TGTGCCAGCAGCGGTAGCGGGGTCTACGAGCAGTACTTC. Drawing the rest from reference TRBV7-2 and TRBJ2-7, the complete variable domain is GAGVSQSPSNKVTEKGKDVELRCDPISGHTALYWYRQSLGQGLEFLIYFQGNSAPDKSGLPSDRFSAERTGGSVSTLTIQRTQQEDSAVYLCASSGSGVYEQYFGPGTRLTVT.

The V and J genes are TRBV2 and TRBJ2-1; the D gene is possibly TRBD2 (6 bases). V lost 7 bases and J 7 bases, leaving 11 bases between the germline ends. The CDR3 is 12 residues long. Germline V CDR1 and CDR2: SNHLY, FYNNEI. The CDR3 loop is CASTGSGNEQFF. The DNA of the CDR3 is TGTGCCAGCACTGGTAGCGGTAATGAGCAGTTCTTC.

The sample holds a few counts of this clonotype. This chain connects TRBV6-2 or TRBV6-3 to TRBJ1-1; 10 positions agree with TRBD1. The junction had 9 bases not matched to a gene; V was cut back by 6 bases and J by 5 bases. Germline-derived CDR1 and CDR2 are MNHEY and SVGEGT. CDR3 size: 15 residues. The CDR3 loop is CASRTSGQGKTEAFF. DNA for the CDR3: TGTGCCAGCAGGACCTCGGGACAGGGGAAAACTGAAGCTTTCTTT.

This clonotype was seen a handful of times. This CDR3 is CSASVRAGALFNQPQHF. Written as DNA, the CDR3 is TGCAGTGCTAGCGTCCGGGCGGGGGCCCTATTCAATCAGCCCCAGCATTTT. The gene calls are TRBV20-1 and TRBJ1-5, with D tentatively TRBD1 (6 bases). Germline V gene data show CDR1 as DFQATT and CDR2 as SNEGSKA (reference sequence). Trimming took off 3 bases at V and 3 bases at J, with 21 bases between the two ends. The CDR3 has 17 amino acids.

The chain carries TRBV9 and TRBJ2-7; perhaps D is TRBD1 or TRBD2 (5 bases each). Looked up from germline, CDR1 is SGDLS and CDR2 is YYNGEE. Deletions cut 0 bases from V and 12 bases from J, with 22 bases between. CDR3 length: 15 amino acids. This CDR3 reads CASSVVGTPGETRYF. The CDR3, as DNA: TGTGCCAGCAGCGTAGTAGGGACCCCGGGCGAGACCCGGTACTTC.

This clonotype was seen a handful of times. One junction end does not reproduce the germline sequence, and a read error may be involved. J is TRBJ2-2 and V is TRBV12-3 or TRBV12-4; D is undetermined. The CDR3 extends over 10 amino acids. CDR3 protein: CTSAVGELFF. In DNA, the CDR3 is TGTACCAGTGCTGTAGGGGAGCTGTTTTTT.

A few counts support this clonotype. The rearrangement joins TRBV2 to TRBJ2-7; a possible D gene is TRBD1 (7 bases). Germline CDR1 and CDR2: SNHLY and FYNNEI. The CDR3 is 14 amino acids. The ends were cut back, 8 bases at V and 4 bases at J, with 18 bases in the middle. The CDR3 region has the DNA TGTGCCAGCGACGGCGGGACAGATCCTTACGAGCAGTACTTC. It is translated as CASDGGTDPYEQYF.

This chain joins TRBV6-5 and TRBJ1-1; D is possibly TRBD1 (6 bases). The V and J ends lost 5 bases and 2 bases respectively, with 15 bases between them. Germline V gene sequence: CDR1 MNHEY, CDR2 SVGAGI. The CDR3 runs 15 residues. The DNA of the CDR3 is TGTGCCAGCAGTGCGCAGGGACAAGCAAACACTGAAGCTTTCTTT. This encodes CASSAQGQANTEAFF.

The chain recombines TRBV27 with TRBJ2-3; 11 positions agree with TRBD2. The CDR3 is 15 amino acids. In germline, CDR1 is MNHEY, CDR2 SMNVEV (reference sequence). The trim removed 6 bases at V and 5 bases at J, leaving 7 bases unmatched. CDR3 sequence reads: CASRPSGRSLDTQYF. CDR3 DNA sequence: TGTGCCAGCAGGCCTAGCGGGAGGAGTCTAGATACGCAGTATTTT.

The table lists this clonotype with a few counts. The genes are TRBV12-3 or TRBV12-4 and TRBJ2-3, with TRBD2 matching 13 bases. V shed 2 bases and J 7 bases; nucleotides not matched to a gene: 3. This CDR3 has 15 amino acids. The chain's CDR3 is CASSLTSGGANTQYF. CDR3 DNA sequence: TGTGCCAGCAGTTTAACTAGCGGGGGGGCCAATACGCAGTATTTT.

The chain joins TRBV29-1 to TRBJ2-3, with 12 bases fitting TRBD2. V gave up 2 bases and J gave up 8 bases; unmatched junction bases: 2. Per the germline V gene, CDR1 is SQVTM and CDR2 is ANQGSEA. There are 13 residues in the CDR3. CDR3 amino acids: CSVELAGGSTQYF. CDR3 nucleotides: TGCAGCGTTGAACTAGCGGGGGGGTCTACGCAGTATTTT.